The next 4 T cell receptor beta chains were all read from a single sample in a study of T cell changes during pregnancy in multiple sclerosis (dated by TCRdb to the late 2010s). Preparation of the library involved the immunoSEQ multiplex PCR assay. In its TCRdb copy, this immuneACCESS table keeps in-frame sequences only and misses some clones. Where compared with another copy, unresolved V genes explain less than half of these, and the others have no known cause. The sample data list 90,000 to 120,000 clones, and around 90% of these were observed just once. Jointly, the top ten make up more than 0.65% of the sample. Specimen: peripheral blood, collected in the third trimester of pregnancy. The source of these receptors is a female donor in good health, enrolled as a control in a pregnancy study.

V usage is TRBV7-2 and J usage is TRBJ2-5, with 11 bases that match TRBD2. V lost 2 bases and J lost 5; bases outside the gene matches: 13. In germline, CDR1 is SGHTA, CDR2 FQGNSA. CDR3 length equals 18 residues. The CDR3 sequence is CASSLSLAASGGKETQYF. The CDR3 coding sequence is TGTGCCAGCAGCTTAAGTTTGGCCGCTAGCGGGGGGAAGGAGACCCAGTACTTC.

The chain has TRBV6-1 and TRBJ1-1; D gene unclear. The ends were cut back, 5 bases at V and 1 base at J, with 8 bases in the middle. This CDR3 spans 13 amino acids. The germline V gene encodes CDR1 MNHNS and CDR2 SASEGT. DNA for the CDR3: TGTGCCAGCAGTCGGCGGGAGAACACTGAAGCTTTCTTT. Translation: CASSRRENTEAFF.

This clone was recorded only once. CDR3 loop: CASSSQGPYEQYF. CDR3 sequence (DNA): TGTGCCAGCAGTTCACAGGGTCCCTACGAGCAGTACTTC. V is TRBV27 and J is TRBJ2-7; a weak D match, TRBD1 (6 bases). Germline values: CDR1 MNHEY, CDR2 SMNVEV (reference sequence). V lost 4 bases and J lost 2, with 9 bases in between. The CDR3 extends over 13 amino acids.

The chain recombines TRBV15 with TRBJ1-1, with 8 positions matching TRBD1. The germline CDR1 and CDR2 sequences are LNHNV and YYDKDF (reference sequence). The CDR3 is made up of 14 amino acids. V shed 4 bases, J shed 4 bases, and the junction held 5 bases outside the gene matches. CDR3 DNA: TGTGCCACCAGCACAAGACAGGGGTCCACTGAAGCTTTCTTT. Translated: CATSTRQGSTEAFF.